What follows is one TCR beta chain and its context. Here immunoSEQ multiplex PCR was the method, and the copy in TCRdb shows in-frame clones only, minus some. The sample has 37,000 or so clones; more than 70% are singletons. The data derive from a study of blood T cell repertoires in COVID-19. Study-level background: Italy, Spain and the United States were the sources of the convalescent and acute COVID-19 samples.

The V gene lost 4 bases and the J gene lost 0 bases, with 15 bases spanning the gap. The germline CDR1 and CDR2 sequences are LGHNA and YSLEER. The CDR3 loop spans 16 amino acids. The sequence was collected from a man in his fifties or sixties with active COVID-19. The chain combines TRBV4-3 with TRBJ1-1, with D uncertain. Sequencing was carried out using peripheral blood. The CDR3 protein is CASSPGPRSMNTEAFF. The DNA for the CDR3 is TGCGCCAGCAGCCCAGGCCCCCGAAGCATGAACACTGAAGCTTTCTTT.